These 32 T cell receptor beta chains came from one sample sequenced in a study of T-cell memory formation after mild COVID-19 (dated by TCRdb to about 2021). The library was built by means of 5' RACE. Sequencing relied on an Illumina NovaSeq 6000. TCRdb reworked the public reads: Q25 trimming with fastp, MiXCR clone assembly, productive beta chains retained. Each entry is one CDR3 protein sequence, shown with its most common DNA and genes. The sample includes almost 550,000 distinct CDR3 sequences, with about 20% observed a single time. The top ten clones comprise approximately 12% of the sample. Sequencing used PBMCs or a T cell subset sorted from them (not recorded which). The source of these receptors is an adult woman who had mild COVID-19 (a few samples of this study predate the infection). The sample titles of this study are shuffled in the database, so cell type and time point are left out; the donor was told from shared clones.

The table lists this clonotype with many counts. The genes are TRBV7-8 and TRBJ2-7, with 7 nucleotides matching TRBD1. The germline V gene encodes CDR1 SGHVS and CDR2 FQNEAQ. This CDR3 region has 14 residues. With V trimmed by 5 bases and J by 2 bases, 6 bases remained unmatched. The chain's CDR3 is CASSLGTAAYEQYF. CDR3 sequence (DNA): TGTGCCAGCAGCCTCGGGACAGCCGCCTACGAGCAGTACTTC.

The chain combines TRBV5-5 with TRBJ2-7; tentatively, D is TRBD1 (6 bases). The CDR3 totals 14 residues. Germline loops: CDR1 SGHKS, CDR2 YYEKEE (reference sequence). The V end lost 0 bases, the J end lost 2 bases, and 9 bases lay between the germline ends. The CDR3 region has the DNA TGTGCCAGCAGCTTGGGGGGACAAACCTACGAGCAGTACTTC. Residues: CASSLGGQTYEQYF.

CDR3 DNA sequence: TGTGCCAGTAGTATAGGTCGAGGGGGCGCAGGTCAGCCCCAGCATTTT. Translated, it gives CASSIGRGGAGQPQHF. J is TRBJ1-5 and V is TRBV19; the match to TRBD1 covers 7 bases. V trimming: 1 base; J trimming: 6 bases; junction bases outside the gene matches: 9. CDR1 and CDR2 from the germline V gene are LNHDA and SQIVND (reference sequence). The CDR3 has 16 amino acids.

The chain recombines TRBV6-1 with TRBJ2-3; D might be TRBD2 (6 bases). V lost 3 bases, J lost 8 bases, and 21 bases lay in between. Germline CDR1 reads MNHNS; CDR2 reads SASEGT. The CDR3 contains 16 residues. The CDR3 coding sequence is TGTGCCAGCAGTGAGCCCGGGAGTTTGAGGGCTGGTACGCAGTATTTT. The encoded protein is CASSEPGSLRAGTQYF.

This chain uses TRBV27 with TRBJ2-7, with D unclear. V was pared by 9 bases and J by 8 bases, with 20 bases between. The CDR3 totals 13 residues. Germline V gene lookup returns CDR1 MNHEY and CDR2 SMNVEV (reference sequence). The CDR3, as DNA: TGTGCCAGTCATACCGGGTCCCTGACCCAGCAGTACTTC. This encodes CASHTGSLTQQYF.

The CDR3 nucleotides read TGTGCCAGCAGTCTAACCCCAAACTATGGCTACACCTTC. This gives the protein CASSLTPNYGYTF. The rearrangement links TRBV6-5 to TRBJ1-2; no definite D call. V gave up 5 bases and J gave up 2 bases, with 9 bases separating them. Germline values: CDR1 MNHEY, CDR2 SVGAGI. The CDR3 length is 13 residues.

This clonotype came up a few times. The genes are TRBV6-2 or TRBV6-3 and TRBJ2-1, with D possibly being TRBD2 (6 bases). The CDR3 runs to 16 residues. CDR1 is MNHEY, CDR2 SVGEGT, per germline. V lost 6 bases, J lost 8 bases, and 23 bases lay in between. CDR3 DNA: TGTGCCAGCAGACCTATCCTAGCGCCCCTCCGGGATGAGCAGTTCTTC. It encodes CASRPILAPLRDEQFF.

V usage is TRBV7-6 and J usage is TRBJ2-7; 9 bases are shared with TRBD2. Trimming took 1 base from V and 5 from J; bases not matched to a gene: 9. This CDR3 is 16 amino acids long. Germline V CDR1 and CDR2: SGHVS, FNYEAQ. This CDR3 reads CASSLGGGLAIHEQYF. The CDR3 DNA is TGTGCCAGCAGCTTAGGGGGTGGACTAGCGATCCACGAGCAGTACTTC.

The rearrangement links TRBV5-6 to TRBJ1-1; the D is unclear. The CDR3 spans 14 residues. The germline V gene has CDR1 SGHDT and CDR2 YYEEEE. The germline V and J ends were trimmed by 5 bases and 0 bases, with 11 bases remaining between them. This CDR3 is CASRPRGVNTEAFF. For the CDR3, the DNA is TGTGCCAGCAGGCCCCGCGGAGTGAACACTGAAGCTTTCTTT.

The rearrangement links TRBV29-1 to TRBJ2-1; TRBD2 matches at 12 bases. Trimming cost V 3 bases and J 2 bases; bases outside gene matches: 5. Germline CDR1 and CDR2: SQVTM and ANQGSEA. This CDR3 spans 16 amino acids. CDR3 bases: TGCAGCGTTGACGCCGGACTAGCGGGGACCTACAATGAGCAGTTCTTC. Translation: CSVDAGLAGTYNEQFF.

The rearrangement uses TRBV7-3 and TRBJ1-1; D unclear. The length of the CDR3 is 13 residues. V lost 5 bases and J 2 bases, leaving 9 bases between the germline ends. Germline V gene data show CDR1 as SGHTA and CDR2 as FQGTGA. CDR3 amino acids: CASSRVPNTEAFF. CDR3 in DNA: TGTGCCAGCAGCCGGGTGCCCAACACTGAAGCTTTCTTT. Based on the CDR3 plus reference TRBV7-3 and TRBJ1-1, the full variable domain is GAGVSQTPSNKVTEKGKYVELRCDPISGHTALYWYRQSLGQGPEFLIYFQGTGAADDSGLPNDRFFAVRPEGSVSTLKIQRTERGDSAVYLCASSRVPNTEAFFGQGTRLTVV.

This clonotype was observed many times. The chain carries TRBV19 and TRBJ2-2, with 7 nucleotides matching TRBD1. CDR1 is LNHDA, CDR2 SQIVND, per germline (reference sequence). The ends lost 7 bases at V and 4 bases at J; junction bases unmatched: 9. The CDR3 sequence is 15 residues long. CDR3 region: CASIQQGPGTGELFF. The CDR3 bases are TGTGCCAGTATCCAACAGGGGCCGGGCACCGGGGAGCTGTTTTTT.

The sample holds a few counts of this clonotype. The rearrangement joins TRBV20-1 to TRBJ2-1, with D possibly TRBD2 on 6 matching bases. V lost 8 bases and J lost 4, with 15 bases in between. Germline assignment: CDR1 DFQATT and CDR2 SNEGSKA (reference sequence). The CDR3 covers 13 residues. The CDR3 spells CSRSGQGYNEQFF. The CDR3 DNA is TGCAGTAGGAGCGGGCAAGGTTACAATGAGCAGTTCTTC.

V and J are TRBV27 and TRBJ1-4, with 8 bases matching TRBD1. J gave up 8 bases and V 8 bases, and 7 bases lay outside the gene matches. The CDR3 totals 13 residues. Germline V CDR1 and CDR2: MNHEY, SMNVEV (reference sequence). The CDR3 nucleotides are TGTGCCAGCGCGTTCAGGGGGCGAGAAAAACTGTTTTTT. Its protein is CASAFRGREKLFF.

This clonotype appeared a few times. The chain links TRBV4-2 to TRBJ1-1; 9 positions agree with TRBD1. This CDR3 contains 15 residues. V lost 4 bases, J lost 6 bases, and 9 bases stayed unmatched. CDR1 is LGHNA and CDR2 is YNFKEQ in the germline V gene. CDR3 nucleotide sequence: TGTGCCAGCAGCCCATTCCGGGACAGGGTCGCTGAAGCTTTCTTT. It is translated as CASSPFRDRVAEAFF.

This sequence joins TRBV20-1 and TRBJ2-3, with 9 bases that match TRBD2. This CDR3 spans 12 amino acids. Germline loops: CDR1 DFQATT, CDR2 SNEGSKA (reference sequence). Trimming removed 7 bases from V and 5 bases from J; junction bases left unmatched: 4. The CDR3 sequence: CSGGAGGDTQYF. CDR3 nucleotide sequence: TGCAGTGGAGGAGCGGGGGGAGATACGCAGTATTTT.

CDR3 sequence (DNA): TGTGCCAGCAGTTTTGGACTAGCGGGAGCTAGTGAGCAGTTCTTC. Its translation: CASSFGLAGASEQFF. The chain couples TRBV12-3 or TRBV12-4 to TRBJ2-1; 13 bases match TRBD2. J lost 9 bases, V lost 3 bases, and 5 bases had no gene match. The CDR3 contains 15 residues.

CDR3 protein: CASSMLADNEQFF. The CDR3 nucleotides are TGTGCCAGCAGTATGCTAGCAGACAATGAGCAGTTCTTC. The chain couples TRBV12-3 or TRBV12-4 to TRBJ2-1; D perhaps matches TRBD2 (5 bases). Trimming stripped 5 bases from V and 5 bases from J, with 10 bases between. The CDR3 runs to 13 residues.

This chain connects TRBV10-3 to TRBJ1-2; 7 nucleotides agree with TRBD1. The CDR3 covers 13 residues. Losses at the gene ends were 2 bases for V and 3 bases for J; bases not matched to a gene: 0. CDR1 ENHRY and CDR2 SYGVKD come from the germline V gene. CDR3 amino acids: CAISEGTDYGYTF. DNA of the CDR3: TGTGCCATCAGTGAGGGGACAGACTATGGCTACACCTTC.

This clonotype was recorded at least ten times. V gene TRBV2 combines with J gene TRBJ2-3; D gene uncertain. Deletions cut 5 bases from V and 2 bases from J, with 8 bases between. The CDR3 has 13 residues. The germline V gene has CDR1 SNHLY and CDR2 FYNNEI. The CDR3 DNA reads as TGTGCCAGCAGTTTCCTCCCCACAGATACGCAGTATTTT. This gives the protein CASSFLPTDTQYF.

This clonotype appeared a few times. The rearrangement uses TRBV5-6 and TRBJ2-7; 8 nucleotides match TRBD2. There are 15 residues in the CDR3. The V gene's germline CDR1 is SGHDT and CDR2 YYEEEE. The V segment lost 0 bases and the J segment 5 bases; nucleotides outside the gene matches: 7. This CDR3 is CASSLGAGEPNEQYF. CDR3 bases: TGTGCCAGCAGCTTGGGAGCGGGAGAACCCAACGAGCAGTACTTC. Drawing the rest from reference TRBV5-6 and TRBJ2-7, the complete variable domain is DAGVTQSPTHLIKTRGQQVTLRCSPKSGHDTVSWYQQALGQGPQFIFQYYEEEERQRGNFPDRFSGHQFPNYSSELNVNALLLGDSALYLCASSLGAGEPNEQYFGPGTRLTVT.

This clonotype has only a few counts. The J gene is TRBJ1-2, the V gene TRBV12-3 or TRBV12-4; TRBD1 is a possible D gene (6 bases). Trimming pared 3 bases from V and 4 bases from J, leaving 9 bases between. The CDR3 extends over 13 amino acids. The CDR3 coding sequence is TGTGCCAGCAGTTTCGTGACAGGCTATGGCTACACCTTC. This gives the protein CASSFVTGYGYTF.

A few counts support this clonotype. The rearrangement links TRBV20-1 to TRBJ2-3, with D possibly being TRBD1 or TRBD2 (6 bases each). There are 13 residues in the CDR3. The V gene lost 6 bases and the J gene lost 6 bases, with 16 bases spanning the gap. CDR1 is DFQATT, CDR2 SNEGSKA, per germline (reference sequence). DNA for the CDR3: TGCAGTGCACCAACCGGGGGCGTGGATACGCAGTATTTT. It codes for CSAPTGGVDTQYF.

This clonotype was counted a few times. This chain links TRBV4-1 with TRBJ2-1; D unresolved. Germline assignment: CDR1 MGHRA and CDR2 YSYEKL. The CDR3 runs 12 residues. Trimming pared 0 bases from V and 9 bases from J, leaving 6 bases between. In DNA, the CDR3 is TGCGCCAGCAGCCAAGAGTTAGGTGAGCAGTTCTTC. Amino acids: CASSQELGEQFF.

V and J are TRBV5-1 and TRBJ2-3, with D perhaps given as TRBD1 or TRBD2 (5 bases each). V lost 4 bases and J lost 1, with 10 bases in between. The V gene's germline CDR1 is SGHRS and CDR2 YFSETQ. The CDR3 contains 14 residues. CDR3 nucleotides: TGCGCCAGCAGCCCCCGGGGCCGCACAGATACGCAGTATTTT. Protein sequence: CASSPRGRTDTQYF.

The table lists this clonotype with a few counts. This chain links TRBV7-2 with TRBJ2-3, with 8 positions matching TRBD2. Trimming removed 0 bases from V and 1 base from J; junction bases left unmatched: 15. The CDR3 totals 20 residues. Looked up from germline, CDR1 is SGHTA and CDR2 is FQGNSA. CDR3 DNA sequence: TGTGCCAGCAGCTTAGCCAGCCTAGCGGGCCCTTGGGGTGGCACAGATACGCAGTATTTT. It is translated as CASSLASLAGPWGGTDTQYF.

This clonotype has a count of ten or more. The J gene is TRBJ2-1, the V gene TRBV12-3 or TRBV12-4; no firm D call. V lost 7 bases to trimming and J lost 6 bases, with 16 bases between them. The CDR3 sequence is 14 residues long. In DNA form, the CDR3 reads TGTGCCAGCAATCCACTCGGGCAGCTCAATGAGCAGTTCTTC. Translation: CASNPLGQLNEQFF.

This chain uses TRBV7-2 with TRBJ2-7; 8 nucleotides align to TRBD2. Trimming removed 5 bases from V and 7 bases from J; junction bases left unmatched: 7. Germline loops: CDR1 SGHTA, CDR2 FQGNSA. The CDR3 contains 13 residues. CDR3 DNA sequence: TGTGCCAGCAGCCCCCGGGTAGCGGGAGAGCAGTACTTC. Translated, it gives CASSPRVAGEQYF.

The table lists this clonotype with many counts. This chain links TRBV5-1 with TRBJ2-1; D tentatively fits TRBD1 or TRBD2 (6 bases each). Trimming cost V 1 base and J 0 bases, with 8 bases left between them. The CDR3 runs 15 residues. Germline-derived CDR1 and CDR2 are SGHRS and YFSETQ. The CDR3 here is CASSLRGASYNEQFF. CDR3 nucleotides: TGCGCCAGCAGCTTGAGGGGGGCCTCCTACAATGAGCAGTTCTTC. Full variable domain (rest looked up from reference TRBV5-1 and TRBJ2-1): KAGVTQTPRYLIKTRGQQVTLSCSPISGHRSVSWYQQTPGQGLQFLFEYFSETQRNKGNFPGRFSGRQFSNSRSEMNVSTLELGDSALYLCASSLRGASYNEQFFGPGTRLTVL.

This clonotype turned up a few times. The chain is built from TRBV12-3 or TRBV12-4 and TRBJ1-1; D is undetermined. The CDR3 is 12 residues long. Deletions cut 3 bases from V and 9 bases from J, with 11 bases between. CDR3 in DNA: TGTGCCAGCAGTTTTCGGGAACAGAAAGCTTTCTTT. It codes for CASSFREQKAFF.

The table lists this clonotype with a few counts. This chain links TRBV5-1 with TRBJ1-2; D is unresolved. V gave up 2 bases and J gave up 2 bases, with 7 bases separating them. Germline assignment: CDR1 SGHRS and CDR2 YFSETQ. This CDR3 spans 13 amino acids. The CDR3: CASSFGNNYGYTF. CDR3 bases: TGCGCCAGCAGCTTCGGGAACAACTATGGCTACACCTTC.

V is TRBV4-2 and J is TRBJ1-1; D uncertain. The CDR3 sequence is 13 residues long. Trimming removed 2 bases from V and 8 bases from J, with 12 bases in between. Germline V CDR1 and CDR2: LGHNA, YNFKEQ. The CDR3 loop reads CASSQNRRIEAFF. CDR3 bases: TGTGCCAGCAGCCAAAACCGCAGGATCGAAGCTTTCTTT.